This T cell receptor beta chain was identified in a study of blood T cells in healthy people across ages. Study details: Template switching caught about one barcoded beta molecule for each two T cells.

This CDR3 is built from 13 residues. Trimming removed 7 bases at V and 1 base at J, with 13 bases between. Germline V gene sequence: CDR1 SQVTM, CDR2 ANQGSEA. Next came a second PCR, run for about 7 to 11 cycles, which used a sample-barcoded 5' primer along with a J-beta primer mix. TCRdb re-derived calls from the 5' RACE reads in MiXCR, one entry per CDR3 protein. The table has roughly 2 million distinct CDR3 sequences, around half seen once. This clonotype was seen only a few times. The rearrangement links TRBV29-1 to TRBJ2-5, with unresolved D. Sequencing used blood. The sequence was collected from a woman between 40 and 55 years old in good health. CDR3: CSAVGPSQETQYF. The CDR3 bases are TGCAGCGCCGTCGGGCCAAGCCAAGAGACCCAGTACTTC.